This is a list of T cell receptor beta chains from one sample in a study of T cell clones after liver transplantation. Profiling relied on immunoSEQ multiplex PCR, and the TCRdb table lists in-frame clones only, not all of them. The sample lists approximately 68,000 clones, about four fifths occurring once. The sample was CD4+ T cells from blood, taken before liver transplant. The receptors come from a human donor who received a liver transplant. Each CDR3 is given with its conserved first and last residue. D genes are given only for firm matches. Expanded clones are given a class, and other clones once, few, many or no size at all.

TRBJ2-7 | TRBV28 | . | . | TGTGCCAGCAGTCGGCAGGGCCCCTACGAGCAGTACTTC | CASSRQGPYEQYF
TRBJ2-1 | TRBV28 | . | . | TGTGCCAGCACGAGCGGTCATCACTACAATGAGCAGTTCTTC | CASTSGHHYNEQFF
TRBJ2-2 | TRBV6-1 | . | . | TGTGCCAGCAGCGAAGGATCCGCTGTTTCCGGGGAGCTGTTTTTT | CASSEGSAVSGELFF
TRBJ1-4 | TRBV6-5 | . | TRBD1 | TGTGCCAGCAGTTACGACAGGGGAAGTGAAAAACTGTTTTTT | CASSYDRGSEKLFF
TRBJ2-1 | TRBV5-8 | . | . | TGTGCCAGCAGCCCCCTTGTTTACAATGAGCAGTTCTTC | CASSPLVYNEQFF
TRBJ2-7 | TRBV28 | once | TRBD2 | TGTGCCAGCAGCCGAACAACTACTAGCGGAGGGGAGCAGTACTTC | CASSRTTTSGGEQYF
TRBJ2-3 | TRBV7-2 | . | TRBD2 | TGTGCCAGCAGCCCTAGGGCTAGCGGACGCACAGATACGCAGTATTTT | CASSPRASGRTDTQYF
TRBJ2-7 | TRBV7-9 | once | TRBD1 | TGTGCCAGCAGCATCTACGCTCGGGACAGGGGCTACGAGCAGTACTTC | CASSIYARDRGYEQYF
TRBJ2-3 | TRBV2 | . | TRBD2 | TGTGCCAGCAGCGGACTAGCGGGGGTCACAGATACGCAGTATTTT | CASSGLAGVTDTQYF
TRBJ1-5 | TRBV2 | . | TRBD1 | TGTGCCAGCAGTGAATCATACAGGGGCGGCAATCAGCCCCAGCATTTT | CASSESYRGGNQPQHF
TRBJ2-3 | TRBV7-2 | . | . | TGTGCCAGCAGCTTATTTCGGGGCGGCACAGATACGCAGTATTTT | CASSLFRGGTDTQYF
TRBJ2-7 | TRBV27 | few | TRBD2 | TGTGCCAGCAGTTTTACTAGCGGGGACCGGGAGCAGTACTTC | CASSFTSGDREQYF
TRBJ2-7 | TRBV29-1 | . | TRBD2 | TGCAGCGTTGAGGGTGGGACTAGCGTCAGCGAGCAGTACTTC | CSVEGGTSVSEQYF
TRBJ2-7 | TRBV5-1 | . | . | TGCGCCAGCAGCTTGGTAGGTGGACAGCTCCCTTCCTACGAGCAGTACTTC | CASSLVGGQLPSYEQYF
TRBJ2-7 | TRBV29-1 | . | . | TGCAGCGCCCGTGGACAGCCGTACGAGCAGTACTTC | CSARGQPYEQYF
TRBJ2-1 | TRBV10-3 | . | TRBD2 | TGTGCCATCAGTGCTTTGACTAGCGGGGTCTACAATGAGCAGTTCTTC | CAISALTSGVYNEQFF
TRBJ2-6 | TRBV6-5 | . | . | TGTGCCAGCAGGAACACAAACTCTGGGGCCAACGTCCTGACTTTC | CASRNTNSGANVLTF
TRBJ2-5 | TRBV7-2 | . | . | TGTGCCAGCACCTCACAACAGGGAGAATGGGAGACCCAGTACTTC | CASTSQQGEWETQYF
TRBJ2-7 | TRBV14 | medium-sized | . | TGTGCCAGCAGCCAAGTGCGACTCGAGCAGTACTTC | CASSQVRLEQYF
TRBJ1-1 | TRBV29-1 | . | . | TGCAGCGTTCACTGGGGCCTGAACACTGAAGCTTTCTTT | CSVHWGLNTEAFF